This entry lists 25 T cell receptor beta chains sequenced from one sample in a study of shared clonotypes between healthy human individuals. Profiling relied on immunoSEQ multiplex PCR, and the TCRdb table lists in-frame clones only, not all of them. The sample includes 2 million to 3 million clones, 93% seen only once; the top ten take more than 0.35%. Sample: naive CD4+ T cells from PBMCs. Sample subset: CD45RA+ positively selected. Source of these receptors: a man between 18 and 29 years old in good health. Some clones in this sample may be carry-over from other donors' samples.

This clone was observed once. The chain employs TRBV19 and TRBJ1-2; D is ambiguous. Trimming removed 4 bases at V and 2 bases at J, with 8 bases between. The CDR3 is 13 amino acids. The germline V gene has CDR1 LNHDA and CDR2 SQIVND (reference sequence). The chain's CDR3 is CASSSTVNYGYTF. In DNA, the CDR3 is TGTGCCAGTAGTAGTACGGTGAACTATGGCTACACCTTC.

The gene calls are TRBV4-1 and TRBJ2-5, with a tentative D call TRBD1 (6 bases). This CDR3 region has 13 residues. Trimming removed 5 bases from V and 2 bases from J, with 9 bases in between. Germline V gene sequence: CDR1 MGHRA, CDR2 YSYEKL. DNA of the CDR3: TGCGCCAGCAGCAGGGGGATTCAAGAGACCCAGTACTTC. This encodes CASSRGIQETQYF.

A remark on this clone: Other DNA sequences in this sample translate to the same CDR3. This chain links TRBV5-1 with TRBJ2-2; no firm D call. Germline V gene lookup returns CDR1 SGHRS and CDR2 YFSETQ. This CDR3 spans 14 amino acids. V was cut by 0 bases and J by 1 base, with 4 bases left in between. CDR3 sequence (DNA): TGCGCCAGCAGCTTGGGGGGGAACACCGGGGAGCTGTTTTTT. This encodes CASSLGGNTGELFF.

The rearrangement uses TRBV9 and TRBJ2-2; 11 nucleotides agree with TRBD1. This CDR3 has 17 residues. Unmatched junction bases numbered 9, after V lost 3 bases and J lost 5 bases. CDR1 is SGDLS, CDR2 YYNGEE, per germline. The CDR3 nucleotides are TGTGCCAGCAGCGCAGGAGGACAGGGGGCACGGACCGGGGAGCTGTTTTTT. It yields the protein CASSAGGQGARTGELFF.

This clone has a single count. The rearrangement links TRBV7-9 to TRBJ2-1; D tentatively fits TRBD1 or TRBD2 (5 bases each). CDR3 size: 12 residues. Trimming left V 5 bases short and J 10 bases short, with 12 bases between. Germline CDR1 reads SEHNR; CDR2 reads FQNEAQ (reference sequence). CDR3 sequence reads: CASSARGLEQFF. DNA of the CDR3: TGTGCCAGCAGCGCCCGGGGCCTCGAGCAGTTCTTC.

This chain uses TRBV7-3 with TRBJ2-5; D gene uncertain. This CDR3 has 13 residues. Germline-derived CDR1 and CDR2 are SGHTA and FQGTGA. V was pared by 4 bases and J by 2 bases, with 8 bases between. The CDR3, as DNA: TGTGCCAGCAGCTACGCCCCTCAAGAGACCCAGTACTTC. It is translated as CASSYAPQETQYF.

V usage is TRBV27 and J usage is TRBJ2-2; D may match TRBD1 or TRBD2 (6 bases each). In germline, CDR1 is MNHEY, CDR2 SMNVEV (reference sequence). The CDR3 covers 17 residues. Trimming shortened V by 7 bases and J by 3 bases, and 21 bases separated the two germline ends. CDR3 DNA sequence: TGTGCCAGCATGGGAGGAGTAACAGGGCGGGACACCGGGGAGCTGTTTTTT. It is translated as CASMGGVTGRDTGELFF.

This clone was detected only a few times. This sequence joins TRBV2 and TRBJ1-1; no firm D call. Trimming removed 5 bases at V and 2 bases at J, with 12 bases between. CDR1 and CDR2 from the germline V gene are SNHLY and FYNNEI. The CDR3 covers 14 residues. In nucleotides, the CDR3 is TGTGCCAGCAGTCATGGCAGAATCAACACTGAAGCTTTCTTT. Protein: CASSHGRINTEAFF.

This clone is a singleton in its sample. V gene TRBV5-1 combines with J gene TRBJ2-7; tentatively, D is TRBD2 (5 bases). Looked up from germline, CDR1 is SGHRS and CDR2 is YFSETQ. Trimming left V 4 bases short and J 3 bases short, with 14 bases between. The CDR3 contains 14 residues. CDR3 DNA sequence: TGCGCCAGCAGCCGCCGGACTGCCGTCTACGAGCAGTACTTC. Its protein is CASSRRTAVYEQYF.

This chain connects TRBV10-3 to TRBJ2-5; the match to TRBD1 covers 7 bases. The CDR3 is made up of 14 amino acids. V dropped 2 bases and J dropped 6; count of bases not matched to a gene: 6. Germline lookup yields CDR1 ENHRY and CDR2 SYGVKD. The CDR3 loop reads CAISEPTGRKTQYF. The CDR3 DNA reads TGTGCCATCAGTGAGCCGACAGGGCGAAAGACCCAGTACTTC.

The V call is TRBV19, the J call TRBJ2-1; 9 positions match TRBD2. The CDR3 covers 16 residues. The trim removed 4 bases at V and 2 bases at J, leaving 6 bases unmatched. Per the germline V gene, CDR1 is LNHDA and CDR2 is SQIVND (reference sequence). Here the CDR3 DNA reads TGTGCCAGTAGTAGTAGCGGGAGATTCCCCTACAATGAGCAGTTCTTC. This codes for CASSSSGRFPYNEQFF.

The rearrangement joins TRBV7-9 to TRBJ2-4; possible D gene TRBD2, 5 bases. This CDR3 has 11 residues. Germline V gives CDR1 SEHNR, CDR2 FQNEAQ (reference sequence). The V and J ends lost 1 base and 10 bases respectively, with 5 bases between them. CDR3 loop: CASSLGGIQYF. Here the CDR3 DNA reads TGTGCCAGCAGCTTAGGAGGGATTCAGTACTTC.

The DNA for the CDR3 is TGCGCCAGCAGCTTGGCAGGGTCCCAGAACTATGGCTACACCTTC. Its translation: CASSLAGSQNYGYTF. The chain uses TRBV5-1 and TRBJ1-2; a possible D gene is TRBD1 (5 bases). This CDR3 has 15 residues. Per germline, CDR1 SGHRS and CDR2 YFSETQ. V was cut by 0 bases and J by 2 bases, with 11 bases left in between. The variable domain in full, completed from reference TRBV5-1 and TRBJ1-2, reads KAGVTQTPRYLIKTRGQQVTLSCSPISGHRSVSWYQQTPGQGLQFLFEYFSETQRNKGNFPGRFSGRQFSNSRSEMNVSTLELGDSALYLCASSLAGSQNYGYTFGSGTRLTVV.

The V call is TRBV18, the J call TRBJ1-5; no clear D. This CDR3 is built from 15 residues. Germline loops: CDR1 KGHSH, CDR2 LQKENI. Trimming removed 3 bases at V and 2 bases at J, with 11 bases between. CDR3 region: CASSPGAVGNQPQHF. The CDR3 coding sequence is TGTGCCAGCTCACCTGGAGCAGTAGGCAATCAGCCCCAGCATTTT.

CDR3 in DNA: TGTGCCAGCAGCAAATTACGGGGTGGCAGCTCCTACAATGAGCAGTTCTTC. Protein sequence: CASSKLRGGSSYNEQFF. The rearrangement links TRBV21-1 to TRBJ2-1; whether TRBD2, the table's D call, matches the DNA was not checked. TRBV21-1 corresponds to a pseudogene. The CDR3 runs 17 residues.

The rearrangement links TRBV5-1 to TRBJ1-1; no firm D call. Per germline, CDR1 SGHRS and CDR2 YFSETQ. The CDR3 has 17 residues. V lost 4 bases, J lost 2 bases, and 21 bases lay in between. CDR3 sequence reads: CASSRRAESGPNTEAFF. CDR3 nucleotide sequence: TGCGCCAGCAGCCGGAGGGCAGAATCGGGCCCAAACACTGAAGCTTTCTTT.

This clone was found once. The V call is TRBV7-3, the J call TRBJ2-1; 9 nucleotides agree with TRBD2. V trimming: 2 bases; J trimming: 7 bases; junction bases outside the gene matches: 6. Germline V gene lookup returns CDR1 SGHTA and CDR2 FQGTGA. This CDR3 has 15 amino acids. As DNA, the CDR3 is TGTGCCAGCAGCTTAGTAGCGGGAGTGCTGAATGAGCAGTTCTTC. Encoded protein: CASSLVAGVLNEQFF.

This rearrangement joins TRBV11-2 to TRBJ2-2, with TRBD1 identical over 7 bases. The V gene's germline CDR1 is SGHAT and CDR2 FQNNGV. The length of the CDR3 is 14 residues. V shed 4 bases, J shed 3 bases, and the junction held 2 bases outside the gene matches. CDR3 sequence: CASSSGQYTGELFF. The CDR3 DNA is TGTGCCAGCAGCTCGGGACAGTACACCGGGGAGCTGTTTTTT.

Here the CDR3 DNA reads TGCGCCAGCAGGGCAACGGGGAATGAGGCTAATGAAAAACTGTTTTTT. Translation gives CASRATGNEANEKLFF. The J gene is TRBJ1-4, the V gene TRBV4-1; no firm D call. The germline gives CDR1 MGHRA, CDR2 YSYEKL. V was clipped by 6 bases and J by 3 bases, with 17 bases between them. CDR3 length: 16 residues.

Of note for this clone: Other DNA variants within this sample encode the same CDR3. This CDR3 reads CASSLVGGNTEAFF. CDR3 sequence (DNA): TGCGCCAGCAGCTTAGTGGGGGGTAACACTGAAGCTTTCTTT. The V and J genes are TRBV5-1 and TRBJ1-1; D may be TRBD1 (5 bases). Trimming cost V 2 bases and J 2 bases, with 10 bases left between them. Per germline, CDR1 SGHRS and CDR2 YFSETQ. The CDR3 totals 14 residues.

The J gene is TRBJ2-7, the V gene TRBV6-6; a weak D match, TRBD2 (5 bases). CDR3 length equals 14 residues. Germline lookup yields CDR1 MNHNY and CDR2 SVGAGI (reference sequence). Trimming removed 4 bases from V and 2 bases from J, with 12 bases in between. In DNA, the CDR3 is TGTGCCAGCAGTTCCCCTAGCTCCCCCTACGAGCAGTACTTC. Protein sequence: CASSSPSSPYEQYF.

The gene calls are TRBV5-1 and TRBJ2-1, with 14 bases that match TRBD2. Trimming at V came to 4 bases and at J to 8 bases, leaving 5 bases not matched to a gene. There are 15 residues in the CDR3. Looked up from germline, CDR1 is SGHRS and CDR2 is YFSETQ. CDR3 DNA sequence: TGCGCCAGCAGCCCCCCGGGACTAGCGGGAGATGAGCAGTTCTTC. Translated, it gives CASSPPGLAGDEQFF.

The chain is built from TRBV5-4 and TRBJ2-2; 9 bases align to TRBD1. This CDR3 has 16 amino acids. CDR1 SGHNT and CDR2 YYREEE come from the germline V gene (reference sequence). The V and J ends lost 2 bases and 7 bases, in that order; junction bases with no gene match: 9. CDR3 sequence: CASSLQGAQKVGELFF. The CDR3 region has the DNA TGTGCCAGCAGCTTACAGGGGGCGCAGAAGGTCGGGGAGCTGTTTTTT.

The chain carries TRBV5-4 and TRBJ1-2; 7 bases fit TRBD1. CDR1 and CDR2 (germline): SGHNT, YYREEE (reference sequence). The V gene end was trimmed by 3 bases and the J gene end by 2 bases; junction bases not matched to a gene: 4. This CDR3 has 14 amino acids. This CDR3 is CASSSDRVNYGYTF. In DNA, the CDR3 is TGTGCCAGCAGCTCAGACAGGGTCAACTATGGCTACACCTTC.

The chain has TRBV4-2 and TRBJ1-2, with a possible D match to TRBD1 (6 bases). Germline CDR1 and CDR2: LGHNA and YNFKEQ. This CDR3 has 13 residues. V lost 0 bases and J 8 bases, leaving 10 bases between the germline ends. In DNA, the CDR3 is TGTGCCAGCAGCCAAGACAGGGGCGGGGGCTACACCTTC. Translated, it gives CASSQDRGGGYTF.